The rows below give T cell receptor beta chains drawn from one sample of a study of control samples from healthy donors and cancer patients. TCRdb's table, derived via immunoSEQ multiplex PCR, lists solely in-frame clones and lacks some. Here the sample spans about 190,000 clones, over 80% being singletons. Sequencing used blood. Source of these receptors: a man younger than 45 in good health. Each CDR3 is given with its conserved first and last residue. A D gene is named only where the DNA matches it firmly. Size is omitted from some rows. Given values are once, few, many or a class for expanded clones.

cdr3_nt: TGCGCCAGCAGCTTCGACAGTGGCCGAACAGATACGCAGTATTTT; cdr3_aa: CASSFDSGRTDTQYF; j_call: TRBJ2-3; d_call: .; v_call: TRBV5-1; clone_size: .
cdr3_nt: TGTGCCAGTAGTAAATTTGGAAGCTCCTACGAGCAGTACTTC; cdr3_aa: CASSKFGSSYEQYF; j_call: TRBJ2-7; d_call: .; v_call: TRBV19; clone_size: .
cdr3_nt: TGTGCCAGCAGTTTCCTCAATGGCTACACCTTC; cdr3_aa: CASSFLNGYTF; j_call: TRBJ1-2; d_call: .; v_call: TRBV12-3/TRBV12-4; clone_size: .
cdr3_nt: TGTGCCAGCGAGGAGGGGGTGAACACTGAAGCTTTCTTT; cdr3_aa: CASEEGVNTEAFF; j_call: TRBJ1-1; d_call: .; v_call: TRBV6-5; clone_size: .
cdr3_nt: TGTGCCAGCAGCTTAGTCCCTAGCGGGGTCACAGATACGCAGTATTTT; cdr3_aa: CASSLVPSGVTDTQYF; j_call: TRBJ2-3; d_call: TRBD2; v_call: TRBV7-3; clone_size: .
cdr3_nt: TGCGCCAGCAGCTCGGACAGGGTGGGTGGCTACACCTTC; cdr3_aa: CASSSDRVGGYTF; j_call: TRBJ1-2; d_call: TRBD1; v_call: TRBV5-1; clone_size: .
cdr3_nt: TGTGCCAGCGCCCGCAAGGAATGGGGCGGTTACGAGCAGTACTTC; cdr3_aa: CASARKEWGGYEQYF; j_call: TRBJ2-7; d_call: .; v_call: TRBV27; clone_size: .
cdr3_nt: TGTGCCAGCAGTTCCCCCGGGACAGGGTTTTACGAGCAGTACTTC; cdr3_aa: CASSSPGTGFYEQYF; j_call: TRBJ2-7; d_call: TRBD1; v_call: TRBV27; clone_size: .
cdr3_nt: TGTGCCAGTTCCTCGGTGGAGGGTTCACCCCTCCACTTT; cdr3_aa: CASSSVEGSPLHF; j_call: TRBJ1-6; d_call: .; v_call: TRBV19; clone_size: once
cdr3_nt: TGCGCCAGCAGCTTGAGTGGACAGGCCAACTATGGCTACACCTTC; cdr3_aa: CASSLSGQANYGYTF; j_call: TRBJ1-2; d_call: TRBD1; v_call: TRBV5-1; clone_size: .
cdr3_nt: TGTGCCAGCAGCCCGGGGGCTAGCGGCCTCTCCTACGAGCAGTACTTC; cdr3_aa: CASSPGASGLSYEQYF; j_call: TRBJ2-7; d_call: .; v_call: TRBV5-4; clone_size: .
cdr3_nt: TGTGCCACCAGCAGAGAGTGGGAGACCCAGTACTTC; cdr3_aa: CATSREWETQYF; j_call: TRBJ2-5; d_call: .; v_call: TRBV15; clone_size: .
cdr3_nt: TGTGCCAGCACCTTCAGTGTGGCGAGGAAAGCTTTCTTT; cdr3_aa: CASTFSVARKAFF; j_call: TRBJ1-1; d_call: .; v_call: TRBV12-3/TRBV12-4; clone_size: .
cdr3_nt: TGCGCCAGCAGCTTGGCCCGTGGGGCGAACACCGGGGAGCTGTTTTTT; cdr3_aa: CASSLARGANTGELFF; j_call: TRBJ2-2; d_call: .; v_call: TRBV5-1; clone_size: .
cdr3_nt: TGTGCCAGCAGTGAGGAGGGGCGCGGGGGCACTGAAGCTTTCTTT; cdr3_aa: CASSEEGRGGTEAFF; j_call: TRBJ1-1; d_call: .; v_call: TRBV2; clone_size: .
cdr3_nt: TGCAGCATCCGGGGGGGACTGAACACTGAAGCTTTCTTT; cdr3_aa: CSIRGGLNTEAFF; j_call: TRBJ1-1; d_call: .; v_call: TRBV29-1; clone_size: .
cdr3_nt: TGTGCCAGCACCGTAGAGGTAGGGGGGCCCCTCTCTGGGGCCAACGTCCTGACTTTC; cdr3_aa: CASTVEVGGPLSGANVLTF; j_call: TRBJ2-6; d_call: .; v_call: TRBV7-2; clone_size: .
cdr3_nt: TGCGCCAGCAGCCAACTCCGGGGACAAGGGGTCACAGATACGCAGTATTTT; cdr3_aa: CASSQLRGQGVTDTQYF; j_call: TRBJ2-3; d_call: .; v_call: TRBV4-1; clone_size: .
cdr3_nt: TGTGCCAGCAGTTACCCTACCGGACTAGCCGGCTATGAGCAGTTCTTC; cdr3_aa: CASSYPTGLAGYEQFF; j_call: TRBJ2-1; d_call: TRBD2; v_call: TRBV6-2/TRBV6-3; clone_size: .
cdr3_nt: TGTGCCAGTAGTATGGGGACAGCCTATTACGAGCAGTACTTC; cdr3_aa: CASSMGTAYYEQYF; j_call: TRBJ2-7; d_call: TRBD1; v_call: TRBV19; clone_size: .
cdr3_nt: TGTGCTAGTGGTTTGACCCATGGGGGGGATCAGCCCCAGCATTTT; cdr3_aa: CASGLTHGGDQPQHF; j_call: TRBJ1-5; d_call: .; v_call: TRBV12-5; clone_size: .
cdr3_nt: TGTGCCAGCAGTTTTACAGGGGGCCTCCTGAACACTGAAGCTTTCTTT; cdr3_aa: CASSFTGGLLNTEAFF; j_call: TRBJ1-1; d_call: TRBD1; v_call: TRBV6-5; clone_size: .
cdr3_nt: TGTGCCAGCTCACCTACAAAATACTACGAGCAGTACTTC; cdr3_aa: CASSPTKYYEQYF; j_call: TRBJ2-7; d_call: .; v_call: TRBV18; clone_size: .
cdr3_nt: TGCGCCAGCAGCCCCCAGGGGGGGCTGAATGACAGGAATGCTTTCTTT; cdr3_aa: CASSPQGGLNDRNAFF; j_call: TRBJ1-1; d_call: TRBD1; v_call: TRBV4-1; clone_size: .
cdr3_nt: TGTGCCAGCAGGCCTGAGGCCCCGCGCGCTTTCTTT; cdr3_aa: CASRPEAPRAFF; j_call: TRBJ1-1; d_call: .; v_call: TRBV5-8; clone_size: .
cdr3_nt: TGTGCCAGTAGTGAGGGTATCTATAATTCACCCCTCCACTTT; cdr3_aa: CASSEGIYNSPLHF; j_call: TRBJ1-6; d_call: .; v_call: TRBV19; clone_size: .
cdr3_nt: TGTGCCAGCAGCTTAGGAGGAATTAACACTGAAGCTTTCTTT; cdr3_aa: CASSLGGINTEAFF; j_call: TRBJ1-1; d_call: .; v_call: TRBV7-9; clone_size: .
cdr3_nt: TGTGCCACCAGTGAGACAGGGAGGTACGAGCAGTACTTC; cdr3_aa: CATSETGRYEQYF; j_call: TRBJ2-7; d_call: .; v_call: TRBV24-1; clone_size: .
cdr3_nt: TGTGCCAGCTCAGGTGGGATCGCGAGCAACACTGAAGCTTTCTTT; cdr3_aa: CASSGGIASNTEAFF; j_call: TRBJ1-1; d_call: .; v_call: TRBV18; clone_size: .
cdr3_nt: TGCGCCAGCAGCCTGGGCGCAGCAAATAGCAATCAGCCCCAGCATTTT; cdr3_aa: CASSLGAANSNQPQHF; j_call: TRBJ1-5; d_call: .; v_call: TRBV5-1; clone_size: .
cdr3_nt: TGTGCCAGCAGCGCACAATACGGGACTAGCTTGGATGAGCAGTTCTTC; cdr3_aa: CASSAQYGTSLDEQFF; j_call: TRBJ2-1; d_call: TRBD2; v_call: TRBV11-2; clone_size: .
cdr3_nt: TGTGCCAGCAGTCCGGGCCCCGGAGACTACGAGCAGTACTTC; cdr3_aa: CASSPGPGDYEQYF; j_call: TRBJ2-7; d_call: .; v_call: TRBV6-6; clone_size: .
cdr3_nt: TGTGCCAGCCTTGGACAGGATGGGCGTTCGTACTTC; cdr3_aa: CASLGQDGRSYF; j_call: TRBJ2-7; d_call: TRBD1; v_call: TRBV2; clone_size: .
cdr3_nt: TGTGCCAGCAGTTATGGAGGTACTAGCACAGATACGCAGTATTTT; cdr3_aa: CASSYGGTSTDTQYF; j_call: TRBJ2-3; d_call: .; v_call: TRBV6-5; clone_size: .
cdr3_nt: TGTGCCAGCAGCTTAGAACAGGGAGGGACTGAAGCTTTCTTT; cdr3_aa: CASSLEQGGTEAFF; j_call: TRBJ1-1; d_call: .; v_call: TRBV11-2; clone_size: .
cdr3_nt: TGTGCCAGCAGTGGTCCGACAGGGGGATTGACTGAAAAACTGTTTTTT; cdr3_aa: CASSGPTGGLTEKLFF; j_call: TRBJ1-4; d_call: TRBD1; v_call: TRBV6-1; clone_size: .
cdr3_nt: TGCGCCAGCAGTGAGGACGGGCGTAACTTCTTCTTT; cdr3_aa: CASSEDGRNFFF; j_call: TRBJ1-1; d_call: .; v_call: TRBV10-1; clone_size: .
cdr3_nt: TGTGCCAGTAGTATTGGGGATGGCAATCAGCCCCAGCATTTT; cdr3_aa: CASSIGDGNQPQHF; j_call: TRBJ1-5; d_call: .; v_call: TRBV19; clone_size: .
cdr3_nt: TGTGCCAGCAGCCGCCGGGACACAAAACGATACGAGCAGTACTTC; cdr3_aa: CASSRRDTKRYEQYF; j_call: TRBJ2-7; d_call: .; v_call: TRBV5-4; clone_size: once
cdr3_nt: TGTGCCAGCTGGGACAGGGGGGGAGATACGCAGTATTTT; cdr3_aa: CASWDRGGDTQYF; j_call: TRBJ2-3; d_call: TRBD1; v_call: TRBV6-5; clone_size: .
cdr3_nt: TGTGCCACCAGCAGAGGAGAGGGTAGGGGCCTATCACCAAGGGATGAGCAGTTCTTC; cdr3_aa: CATSRGEGRGLSPRDEQFF; j_call: TRBJ2-1; d_call: .; v_call: TRBV15; clone_size: .
cdr3_nt: TGTGCCTGGAGTGTTTCCCTAGCGGGGGTCTACGAGCAGTACTTC; cdr3_aa: CAWSVSLAGVYEQYF; j_call: TRBJ2-7; d_call: TRBD2; v_call: TRBV30; clone_size: .